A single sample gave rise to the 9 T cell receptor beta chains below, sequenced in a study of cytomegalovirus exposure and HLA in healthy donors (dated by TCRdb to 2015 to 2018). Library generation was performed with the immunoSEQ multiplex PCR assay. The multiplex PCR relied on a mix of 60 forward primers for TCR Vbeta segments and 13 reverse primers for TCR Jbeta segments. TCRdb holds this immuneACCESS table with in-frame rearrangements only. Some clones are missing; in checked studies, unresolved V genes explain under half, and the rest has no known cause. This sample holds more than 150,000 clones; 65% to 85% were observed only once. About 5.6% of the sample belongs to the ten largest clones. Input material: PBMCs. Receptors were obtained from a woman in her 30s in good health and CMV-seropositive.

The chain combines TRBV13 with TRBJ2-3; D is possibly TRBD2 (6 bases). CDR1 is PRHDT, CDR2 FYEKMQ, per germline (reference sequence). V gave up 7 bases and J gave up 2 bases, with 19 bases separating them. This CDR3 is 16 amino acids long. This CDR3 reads CASTMDGLRDTDTQYF. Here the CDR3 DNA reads TGTGCCAGCACCATGGACGGACTAAGGGACACAGATACGCAGTATTTT. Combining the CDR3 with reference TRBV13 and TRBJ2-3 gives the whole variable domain AAGVIQSPRHLIKEKRETATLKCYPIPRHDTVYWYQQGPGQDPQFLISFYEKMQSDKGSIPDRFSAQQFSDYHSELNMSSLELGDSALYFCASTMDGLRDTDTQYFGPGTRLTVL.

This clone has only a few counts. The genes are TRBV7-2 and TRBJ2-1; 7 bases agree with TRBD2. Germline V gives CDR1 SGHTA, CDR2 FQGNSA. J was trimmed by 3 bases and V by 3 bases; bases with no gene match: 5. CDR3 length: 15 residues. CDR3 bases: TGTGCCAGCAGCTTCTTCAGCGGGGACTACAATGAGCAGTTCTTC. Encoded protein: CASSFFSGDYNEQFF. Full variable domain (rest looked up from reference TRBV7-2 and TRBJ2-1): GAGVSQSPSNKVTEKGKDVELRCDPISGHTALYWYRQSLGQGLEFLIYFQGNSAPDKSGLPSDRFSAERTGGSVSTLTIQRTQQEDSAVYLCASSFFSGDYNEQFFGPGTRLTVL.

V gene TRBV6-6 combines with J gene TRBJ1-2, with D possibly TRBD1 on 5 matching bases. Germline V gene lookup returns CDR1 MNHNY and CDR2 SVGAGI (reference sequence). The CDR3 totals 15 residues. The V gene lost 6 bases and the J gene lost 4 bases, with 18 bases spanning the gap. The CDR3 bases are TGTGCCAGCAGCCTACAGGCGAGCGGGCGCTATGGCTACACCTTC. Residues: CASSLQASGRYGYTF.

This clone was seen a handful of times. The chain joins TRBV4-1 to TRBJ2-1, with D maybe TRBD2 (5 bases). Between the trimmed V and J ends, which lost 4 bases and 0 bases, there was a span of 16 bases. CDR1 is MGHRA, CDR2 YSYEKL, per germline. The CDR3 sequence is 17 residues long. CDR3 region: CASSRDSSGSSYNEQFF. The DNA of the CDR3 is TGCGCCAGCAGCCGAGACTCAAGCGGCAGCTCCTACAATGAGCAGTTCTTC.

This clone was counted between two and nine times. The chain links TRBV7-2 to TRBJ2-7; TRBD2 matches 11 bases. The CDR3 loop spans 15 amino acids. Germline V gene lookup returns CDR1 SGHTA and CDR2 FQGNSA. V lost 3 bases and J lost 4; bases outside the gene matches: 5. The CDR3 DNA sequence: TGTGCCAGCAGCTTCACTAGCGGGGGCGGATACGAGCAGTACTTC. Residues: CASSFTSGGGYEQYF.

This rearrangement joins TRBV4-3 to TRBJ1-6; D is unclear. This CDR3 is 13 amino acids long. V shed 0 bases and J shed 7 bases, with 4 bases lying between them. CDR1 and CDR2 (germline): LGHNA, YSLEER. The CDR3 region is CASSQDPNSPLHF. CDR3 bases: TGCGCCAGCAGCCAAGACCCAAATTCACCCCTCCACTTT.

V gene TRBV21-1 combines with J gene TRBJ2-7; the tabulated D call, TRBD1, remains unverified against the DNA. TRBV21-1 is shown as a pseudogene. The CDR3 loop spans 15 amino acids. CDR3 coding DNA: TGTGCCACCGGGAGGGACAGGGGACTTCTACGAGAGCAGTACTTC. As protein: CATGRDRGLLREQYF.

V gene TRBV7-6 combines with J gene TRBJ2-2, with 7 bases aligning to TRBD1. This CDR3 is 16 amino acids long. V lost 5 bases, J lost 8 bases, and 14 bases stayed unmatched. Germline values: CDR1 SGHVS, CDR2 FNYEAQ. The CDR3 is CASSPTGIRPPGELFF. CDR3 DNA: TGTGCCAGCAGCCCGACAGGGATCAGGCCACCGGGGGAGCTGTTTTTT.

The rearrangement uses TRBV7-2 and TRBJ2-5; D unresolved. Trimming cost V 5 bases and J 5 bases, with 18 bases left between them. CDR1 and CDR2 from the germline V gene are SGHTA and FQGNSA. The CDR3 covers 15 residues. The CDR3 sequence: CASSLRRGARETQYF. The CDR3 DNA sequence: TGTGCCAGCAGCCTCCGGAGAGGAGCGCGGGAGACCCAGTACTTC.